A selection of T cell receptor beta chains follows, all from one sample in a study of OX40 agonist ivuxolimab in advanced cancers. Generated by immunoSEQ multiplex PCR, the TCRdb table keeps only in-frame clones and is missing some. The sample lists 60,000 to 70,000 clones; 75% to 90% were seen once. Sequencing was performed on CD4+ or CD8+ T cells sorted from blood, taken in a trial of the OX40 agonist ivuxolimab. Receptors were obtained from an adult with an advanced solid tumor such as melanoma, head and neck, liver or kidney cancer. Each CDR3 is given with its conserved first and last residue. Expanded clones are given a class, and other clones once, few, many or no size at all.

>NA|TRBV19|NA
CASSFSGPYEQYF
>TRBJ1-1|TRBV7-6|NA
CASSPGGSGLNTEAFF
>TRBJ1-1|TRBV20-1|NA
CSARDPREAFF
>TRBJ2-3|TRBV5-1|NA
CASSLDGQGTDTQYF
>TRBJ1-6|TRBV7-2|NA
CASGSSPLHF
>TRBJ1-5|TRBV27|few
CASSLSGGNQPQHF
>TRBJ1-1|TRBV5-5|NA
CASSLDLGNTEAFF
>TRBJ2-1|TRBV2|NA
CASSVYPSSYNEQFF
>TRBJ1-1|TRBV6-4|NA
CASSDSNNGGLTEAFF
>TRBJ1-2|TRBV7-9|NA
CASSPMTGGYTF
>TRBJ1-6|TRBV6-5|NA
CASSFLTGPKSSPLHF
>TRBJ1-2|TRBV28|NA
CASSETGGGANYGYTF
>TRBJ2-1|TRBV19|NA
CASSMVDGATEQFF
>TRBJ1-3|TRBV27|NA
CASSLSTPSFGDTIYF
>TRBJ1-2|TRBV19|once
CASKDRGRGDYGYTF
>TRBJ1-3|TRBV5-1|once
CASSYWDRAGNTIYF
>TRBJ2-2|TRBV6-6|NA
CASSSPVETGELFF
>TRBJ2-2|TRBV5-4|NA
CASSSLGQPNTGELFF
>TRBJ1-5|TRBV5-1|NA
CASSLSGSEPQHF
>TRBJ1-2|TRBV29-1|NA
CSVTDYGYTF
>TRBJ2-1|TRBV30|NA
CAWSVQLTPGNEQFF
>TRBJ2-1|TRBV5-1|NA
CASSLVGTAYNEQFF
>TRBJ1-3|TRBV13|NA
CASSLGGAGNTIYF
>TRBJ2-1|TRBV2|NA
CASSEGPGRASNEQFF
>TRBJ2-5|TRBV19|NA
CASSITPDRQETQYF
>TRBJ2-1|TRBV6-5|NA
CASSYTTGSWEQFF
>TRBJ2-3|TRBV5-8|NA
CASRRRGADTQYF
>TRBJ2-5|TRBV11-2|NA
CASSLSGGETQYF
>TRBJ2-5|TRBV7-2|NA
CASSSALPGQGYQETQYF
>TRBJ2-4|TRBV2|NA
CASSVDAGLAKNIQYF
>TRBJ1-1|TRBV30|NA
CAWTGQAASTEAFF
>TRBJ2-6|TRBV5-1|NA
CASTLEGRAGANVLTF
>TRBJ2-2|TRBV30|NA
CAWSRGGTNTGELFF
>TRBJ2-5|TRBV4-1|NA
CASSLRKGYQETQYF
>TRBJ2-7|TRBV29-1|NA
CSALLRGSSYEQYF
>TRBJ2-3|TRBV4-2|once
CASSPYSGRIADTQYF
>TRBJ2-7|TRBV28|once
CASSLGQGYISYEQYF
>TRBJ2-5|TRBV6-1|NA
CASRASGGRRETQYF
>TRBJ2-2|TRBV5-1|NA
CASSLSDGFTGELFF
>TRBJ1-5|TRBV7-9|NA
CASSEGRDRADQPQHF